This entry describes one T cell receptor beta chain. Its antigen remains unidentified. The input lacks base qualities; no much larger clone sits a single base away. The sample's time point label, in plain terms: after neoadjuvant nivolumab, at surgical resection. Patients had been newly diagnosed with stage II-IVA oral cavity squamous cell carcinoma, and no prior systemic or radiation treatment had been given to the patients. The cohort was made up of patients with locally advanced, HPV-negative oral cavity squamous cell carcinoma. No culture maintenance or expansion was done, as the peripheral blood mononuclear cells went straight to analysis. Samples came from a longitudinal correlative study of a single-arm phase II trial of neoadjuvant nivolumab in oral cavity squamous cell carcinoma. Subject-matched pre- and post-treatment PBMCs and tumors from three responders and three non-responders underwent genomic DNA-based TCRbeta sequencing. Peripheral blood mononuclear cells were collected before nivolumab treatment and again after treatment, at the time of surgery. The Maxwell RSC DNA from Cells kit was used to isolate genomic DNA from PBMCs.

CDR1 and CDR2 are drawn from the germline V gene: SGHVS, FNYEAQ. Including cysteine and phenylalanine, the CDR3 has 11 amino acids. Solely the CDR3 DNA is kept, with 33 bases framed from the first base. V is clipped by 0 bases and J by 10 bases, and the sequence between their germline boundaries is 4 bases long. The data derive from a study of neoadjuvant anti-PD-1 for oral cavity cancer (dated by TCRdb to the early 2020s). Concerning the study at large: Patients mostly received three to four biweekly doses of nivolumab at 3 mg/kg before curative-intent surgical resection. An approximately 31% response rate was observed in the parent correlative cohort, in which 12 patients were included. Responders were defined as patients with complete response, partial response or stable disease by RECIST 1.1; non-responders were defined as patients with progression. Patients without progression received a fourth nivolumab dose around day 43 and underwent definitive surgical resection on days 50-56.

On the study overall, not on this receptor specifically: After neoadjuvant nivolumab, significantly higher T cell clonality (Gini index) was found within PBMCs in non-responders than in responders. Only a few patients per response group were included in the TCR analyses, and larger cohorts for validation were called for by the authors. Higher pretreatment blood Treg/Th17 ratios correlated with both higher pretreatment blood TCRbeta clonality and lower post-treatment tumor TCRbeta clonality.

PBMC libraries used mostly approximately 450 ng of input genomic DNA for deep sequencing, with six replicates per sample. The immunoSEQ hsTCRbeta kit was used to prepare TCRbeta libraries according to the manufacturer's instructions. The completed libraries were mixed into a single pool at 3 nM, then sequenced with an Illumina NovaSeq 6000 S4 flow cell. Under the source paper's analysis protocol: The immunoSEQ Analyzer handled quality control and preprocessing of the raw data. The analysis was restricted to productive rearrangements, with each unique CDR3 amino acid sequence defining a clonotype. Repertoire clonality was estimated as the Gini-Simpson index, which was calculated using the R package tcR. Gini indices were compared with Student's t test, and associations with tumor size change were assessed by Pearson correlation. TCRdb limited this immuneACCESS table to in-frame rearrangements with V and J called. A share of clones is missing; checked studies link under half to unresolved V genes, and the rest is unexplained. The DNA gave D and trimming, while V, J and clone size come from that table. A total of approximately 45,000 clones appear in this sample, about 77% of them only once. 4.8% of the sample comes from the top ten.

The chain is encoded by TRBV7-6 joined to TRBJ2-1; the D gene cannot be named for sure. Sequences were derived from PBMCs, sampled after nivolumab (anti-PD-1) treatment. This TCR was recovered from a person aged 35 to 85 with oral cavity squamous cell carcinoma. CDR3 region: CASSLAWEQFF. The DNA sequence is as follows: TGTGCCAGCAGCTTAGCCTGGGAGCAGTTCTTC.